Below, 11 T cell receptor beta chains from the same sample are listed, as sequenced in a study of CD4+ T cells in melanoma. Using immunoSEQ multiplex PCR, the repertoire was profiled, and TCRdb retains in-frame clones only, with some absent. The sample consists of 6,400 or so clones, 69% of them appearing once. The sample was cells from a culture (not recorded whether cultured in vitro). These receptors all come from a human donor with melanoma.

The chain has TRBV3-1 (or the pseudogene TRBV3-2) and TRBJ2-1, with a tentative D call TRBD1 (6 bases). The germline V gene has CDR1 LGHDT and CDR2 YNNKEL (reference sequence). The CDR3 covers 17 residues. Deletions cut 2 bases from V and 9 bases from J, with 23 bases between. CDR3 sequence reads: CASSQNGGRQGISEQFF. The CDR3 nucleotides are TGTGCCAGCAGCCAAAATGGCGGTAGGCAGGGGATAAGTGAGCAGTTCTTC.

The chain combines TRBV7-8 with TRBJ1-2; tentative D call: TRBD1 (6 bases). The CDR3 runs to 13 residues. Trimming removed 5 bases from V and 6 bases from J, with 13 bases in between. CDR1 is SGHVS, CDR2 FQNEAQ, per germline. CDR3 sequence: CASSATGTHGYTF. CDR3 bases: TGTGCCAGCAGCGCCACCGGGACACATGGCTACACCTTC.

Only a few counts were recorded for this clone. The V call is TRBV19, the J call TRBJ1-5; tentative D call: TRBD1 (5 bases). CDR3 size: 15 residues. CDR1 is LNHDA and CDR2 is SQIVND in the germline V gene (reference sequence). Trimming removed 1 base at V and 7 bases at J, with 14 bases between. The CDR3: CASSIAGQGRQPQHF. The CDR3 coding sequence is TGTGCCAGTAGTATAGCGGGGCAGGGACGACAGCCCCAGCATTTT.

This clone was seen only once. This chain connects TRBV4-2 to TRBJ2-5; D is undetermined. The germline V gene encodes CDR1 LGHNA and CDR2 YNFKEQ. Deletions cut 2 bases from V and 3 bases from J, with 10 bases between. The CDR3 has 14 amino acids. The CDR3 DNA follows: TGTGCCAGCAGCCAATATAAGGCGGAAGAGACCCAGTACTTC. It encodes CASSQYKAEETQYF.

This sequence joins TRBV6-6 and TRBJ1-2, with TRBD1 matching 9 bases. The length of the CDR3 is 13 residues. Trimming cost V 4 bases and J 8 bases; bases outside gene matches: 5. Germline V gives CDR1 MNHNY, CDR2 SVGAGI (reference sequence). In DNA, the CDR3 is TGTGCCAGCAGTTCGACAGGGGGTTTCGGCTACACCTTC. Amino acids: CASSSTGGFGYTF.

This clone was recorded a few times. The rearrangement links TRBV2 to TRBJ1-5; D possibly corresponds to TRBD1 (6 bases). Germline assignment: CDR1 SNHLY and CDR2 FYNNEI. V was trimmed by 3 bases and J by 7 bases, leaving 10 bases between them. The CDR3 runs to 13 residues. CDR3 residues: CASSDGGGQPQHF. CDR3 nucleotides: TGTGCCAGCAGTGACGGGGGCGGCCAGCCCCAGCATTTT.

This clone was seen more than once but under ten times. The chain carries TRBV7-9 and TRBJ1-4; 11 positions match TRBD1. Germline V gene lookup returns CDR1 SEHNR and CDR2 FQNEAQ (reference sequence). The CDR3 totals 18 residues. Losses at the gene ends were 4 bases for V and 0 bases for J; bases not matched to a gene: 7. Here the CDR3 DNA reads TGTGCCAGCAGCTCACCCGGGACAGGGGGTTCAACTAATGAAAAACTGTTTTTT. Protein product: CASSSPGTGGSTNEKLFF.

The CDR3 DNA sequence: TGTGCCAGCAGCGTTGGGGCTAGCCCGGGGAATGAGCAGTTCTTC. Translating it yields CASSVGASPGNEQFF. The V gene is TRBV9, the J gene TRBJ2-1; D possibly uses TRBD1 or TRBD2 (5 bases each). The CDR3 loop spans 15 amino acids. CDR1 SGDLS and CDR2 YYNGEE come from the germline V gene. Trimming left V 2 bases short and J 7 bases short, with 16 bases between. Full variable domain (remainder filled in from reference TRBV9 and TRBJ2-1): DSGVTQTPKHLITATGQRVTLRCSPRSGDLSVYWYQQSLDQGLQFLIQYYNGEERAKGNILERFSAQQFPDLHSELNLSSLELGDSALYFCASSVGASPGNEQFFGPGTRLTVL.

The J gene is TRBJ2-5, the V gene TRBV5-1, with TRBD2 matching over 9 bases. The ends lost 0 bases at V and 1 base at J; junction bases unmatched: 1. The CDR3 spans 15 residues. Germline values: CDR1 SGHRS, CDR2 YFSETQ. CDR3 DNA sequence: TGCGCCAGCAGCTTGGTAGCGGGGGTCCAAGAGACCCAGTACTTC. Residues: CASSLVAGVQETQYF.

The J gene is TRBJ2-3, the V gene TRBV3-1 (or the pseudogene TRBV3-2), with TRBD2 matching over 7 bases. Germline V CDR1 and CDR2: LGHDT, YNNKEL (reference sequence). J lost 2 bases, V lost 3 bases, and 8 bases had no gene match. The CDR3 has 16 amino acids. The CDR3 DNA sequence: TGTGCCAGCAGCCATTTGAGAGCGGGACTCACAGATACGCAGTATTTT. As protein: CASSHLRAGLTDTQYF.

In this sample, this clone turned up once. This CDR3 is CASSLMKFQPQHF. As DNA, the CDR3 is TGTGCCAGCAGCTTAATGAAGTTTCAGCCCCAGCATTTT. The chain uses TRBV7-9 and TRBJ1-5; D remains unclear. Per germline, CDR1 SEHNR and CDR2 FQNEAQ (reference sequence). Trimming cost V 2 bases and J 6 bases, with 8 bases left between them. CDR3 length equals 13 residues.